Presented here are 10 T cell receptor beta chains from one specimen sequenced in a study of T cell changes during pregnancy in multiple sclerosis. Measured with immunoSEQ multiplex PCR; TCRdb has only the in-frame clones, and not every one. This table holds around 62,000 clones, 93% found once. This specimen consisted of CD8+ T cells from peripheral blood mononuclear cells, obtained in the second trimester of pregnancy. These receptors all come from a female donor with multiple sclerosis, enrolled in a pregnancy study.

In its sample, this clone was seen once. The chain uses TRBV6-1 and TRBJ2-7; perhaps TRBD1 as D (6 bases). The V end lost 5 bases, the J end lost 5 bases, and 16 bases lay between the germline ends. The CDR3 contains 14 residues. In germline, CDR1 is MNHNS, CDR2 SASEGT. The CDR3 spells CASSQGLGAHEQYF. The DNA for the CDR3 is TGTGCCAGCAGTCAGGGGTTAGGGGCCCACGAGCAGTACTTC.

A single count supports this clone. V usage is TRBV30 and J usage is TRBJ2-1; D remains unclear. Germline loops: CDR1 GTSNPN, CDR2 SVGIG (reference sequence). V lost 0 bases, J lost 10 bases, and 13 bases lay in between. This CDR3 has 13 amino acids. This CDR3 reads CAWSVEASREQFF. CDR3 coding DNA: TGTGCCTGGAGTGTTGAGGCTAGTCGCGAGCAGTTCTTC. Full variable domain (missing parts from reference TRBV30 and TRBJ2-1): SQTIHQWPATLVQPVGSPLSLECTVEGTSNPNLYWYRQAAGRGLQLLFYSVGIGQISSEVPQNLSASRPQDRQFILSSKKLLLSDSGFYLCAWSVEASREQFFGPGTRLTVL.

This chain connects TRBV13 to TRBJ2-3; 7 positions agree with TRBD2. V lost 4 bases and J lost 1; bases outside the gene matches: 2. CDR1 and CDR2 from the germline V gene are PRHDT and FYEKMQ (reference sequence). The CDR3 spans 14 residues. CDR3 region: CASSSREGTDTQYF. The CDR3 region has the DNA TGTGCCAGCAGCTCCCGGGAGGGCACAGATACGCAGTATTTT.

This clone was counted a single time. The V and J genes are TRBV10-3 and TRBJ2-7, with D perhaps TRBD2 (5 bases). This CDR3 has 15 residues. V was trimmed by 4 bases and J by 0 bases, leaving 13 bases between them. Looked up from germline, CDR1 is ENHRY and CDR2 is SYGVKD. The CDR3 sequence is CAISVFGVSSYEQYF. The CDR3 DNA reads TGTGCCATCAGTGTGTTCGGGGTTAGCTCCTACGAGCAGTACTTC.

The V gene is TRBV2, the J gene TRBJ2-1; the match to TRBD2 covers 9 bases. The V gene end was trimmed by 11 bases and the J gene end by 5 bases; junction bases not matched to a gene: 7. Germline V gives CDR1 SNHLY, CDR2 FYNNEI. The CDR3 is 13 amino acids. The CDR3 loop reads CALLRLADNEQFF. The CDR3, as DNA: TGTGCCTTACTGAGACTAGCGGACAATGAGCAGTTCTTC.

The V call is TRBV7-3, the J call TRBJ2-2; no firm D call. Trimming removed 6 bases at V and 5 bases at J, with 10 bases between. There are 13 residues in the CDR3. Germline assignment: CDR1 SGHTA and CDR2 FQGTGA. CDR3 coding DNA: TGTGCCAGCAGTCCGTTGTCGACCGGGGAGCTGTTTTTT. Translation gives CASSPLSTGELFF.

CDR3: CASSDRFATNEKLFF. DNA of the CDR3: TGTGCCAGCAGTGACAGGTTTGCAACTAATGAAAAACTGTTTTTT. V is TRBV2 and J is TRBJ1-4; D call uncertain. Between the trimmed V and J ends, which lost 3 bases and 0 bases, there was a span of 8 bases. Per germline, CDR1 SNHLY and CDR2 FYNNEI. This CDR3 is 15 amino acids long.

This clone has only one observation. CDR3 in amino acids: CSGGLAGDTQYF. CDR3 coding DNA: TGCAGCGGGGGGCTAGCGGGAGATACGCAGTATTTT. The chain joins TRBV29-1 to TRBJ2-3, with 8 bases that match TRBD2. V lost 7 bases, J lost 5 bases, and 5 bases stayed unmatched. The length of the CDR3 is 12 residues. Germline V gene sequence: CDR1 SQVTM, CDR2 ANQGSEA.

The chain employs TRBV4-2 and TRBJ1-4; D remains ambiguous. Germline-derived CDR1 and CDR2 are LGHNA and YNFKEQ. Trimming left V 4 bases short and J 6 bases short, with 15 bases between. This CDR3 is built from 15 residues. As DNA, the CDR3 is TGTGCCAGCAGCCCCACTTCGGGAGACGATGAAAAACTGTTTTTT. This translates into CASSPTSGDDEKLFF.

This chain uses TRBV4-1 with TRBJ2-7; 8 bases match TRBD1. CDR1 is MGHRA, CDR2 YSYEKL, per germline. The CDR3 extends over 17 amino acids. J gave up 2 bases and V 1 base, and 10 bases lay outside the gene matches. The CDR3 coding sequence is TGCGCCAGCAGCCAAGGGACAGGGTGGGTGAACACCTACGAGCAGTACTTC. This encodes CASSQGTGWVNTYEQYF.